The rows below give T cell receptor beta chains drawn from one sample of a study of blood T cells in healthy people across ages. TCRdb recomputed calls from the 5' RACE reads with MiXCR, one row per CDR3 protein. The sample includes 850,000 to 950,000 distinct CDR3 sequences, more than 25% of them seen just once. The sample consisted of blood. The receptor set was obtained from a woman of 80 years or more in good health. Each CDR3 is given with its conserved first and last residue. Each record gives: D gene, clone size, J gene, V gene, CDR3 protein, CDR3 DNA. The D gene is left open where the match is weak. Expanded clones are given a class, and other clones once, few, many or no size at all.

TRBD1,many,TRBJ2-5,TRBV5-1,CASSHTGTGGAAPTTAQYF,TGCGCCAGCAGCCACACCGGGACAGGGGGCGCGGCCCCCACCACGGCCCAGTACTTC
-,few,TRBJ1-6,TRBV2,CASSGGAGANSPLHF,TGTGCCAGCAGTGGTGGGGCAGGGGCCAATTCACCCCTCCACTTT
-,many,TRBJ1-2,TRBV4-3,CASSQDAQTYGYTF,TGCGCCAGCAGCCAAGATGCGCAGACTTATGGCTACACCTTC
TRBD1,many,TRBJ2-5,TRBV9,CASSVDRIQETQYF,TGTGCCAGCAGCGTGGACAGGATCCAAGAGACCCAGTACTTC
TRBD2,many,TRBJ2-5,TRBV11-2,CASSLGLWLAGSQETQYF,TGTGCCAGCAGCTTAGGTTTGTGGCTAGCGGGGTCCCAAGAGACCCAGTACTTC
-,few,TRBJ2-5,TRBV3-1,CASSQDGRHSQETQYF,TGTGCCAGCAGCCAAGATGGGAGGCACAGCCAAGAGACCCAGTACTTC
TRBD2,many,TRBJ2-3,TRBV20-1,CSASSGGGVTDTQYF,TGCAGTGCTTCTAGCGGGGGGGGGGTCACAGATACGCAGTATTTT
TRBD1,many,TRBJ2-5,TRBV7-2,CASGKGQQETQYF,TGTGCCAGCGGAAAGGGACAGCAAGAGACCCAGTACTTC
-,many,TRBJ1-2,TRBV20-1,CSADRDMGYTF,TGCAGTGCTGACCGGGACATGGGCTACACCTTC
-,few,TRBJ2-3,TRBV6-6,CAAGVRGTDAQYF,TGTGCCGCAGGGGTTAGGGGCACAGATGCGCAGTATTTT
TRBD1,few,TRBJ1-2,TRBV5-6,CASSLVLSGTGDWKDTF,TGTGCCAGCAGCTTGGTTTTGTCCGGGACAGGGGATTGGAAAGACACCTTC
TRBD2,-,TRBJ2-1,TRBV20-1,CSARSPASGNEQFF,TGCAGTGCTAGAAGCCCCGCTAGCGGAAATGAGCAGTTCTTC
-,few,TRBJ1-2,TRBV11-2,CASSPGGAGAGYTF,TGTGCCAGCAGCCCGGGGGGGGCGGGGGCTGGCTACACCTTC
-,many,TRBJ2-6,TRBV10-1,CASSESGLTDSGANVLTF,TGCGCCAGCAGTGAGTCGGGGTTGACGGACTCTGGGGCCAACGTCCTGACTTTC
TRBD2,many,TRBJ2-5,TRBV7-9,CASSLPRERGAPLQETQYF,TGTGCCAGCAGTTTGCCCCGGGAGCGGGGGGCCCCCCTTCAAGAGACCCAGTACTTC
-,many,TRBJ2-5,TRBV12-3/TRBV12-4,CASSRLLGQETQYF,TGTGCCAGCAGTCGTCTCCTTGGGCAAGAGACCCAGTACTTC
-,many,TRBJ2-1,TRBV6-2/TRBV6-3,CASSYSNLAAPYNEQFF,TGTGCCAGCAGTTACTCCAACTTAGCGGCCCCCTACAATGAGCAGTTCTTC
TRBD2,many,TRBJ2-1,TRBV11-2,CASSSPLAGAGNEQFF,TGTGCCAGCAGCAGCCCCCTAGCGGGGGCTGGCAATGAGCAGTTCTTC
-,-,TRBJ1-1,TRBV6-5,CASSSRGRPHTEAFF,TGTGCCAGCAGTAGCAGGGGCCGCCCTCACACTGAAGCTTTCTTT
TRBD2,-,TRBJ2-3,TRBV10-2,CASGPGLAGTDTQYF,TGCGCCAGCGGTCCAGGACTAGCCGGCACAGATACGCAGTATTTT
TRBD1,-,TRBJ1-2,TRBV5-1,CASSSDRGEDGYTF,TGCGCCAGCAGCTCGGACAGGGGAGAAGATGGCTACACCTTC
TRBD2,many,TRBJ2-1,TRBV5-6,CASSFLAGGRSEQFF,TGTGCCAGCAGCTTCCTAGCGGGGGGGCGAAGTGAGCAGTTCTTC
TRBD1,-,TRBJ2-1,TRBV20-1,CSAAGQGASYNEQFF,TGCAGTGCGGCGGGACAGGGGGCATCCTACAATGAGCAGTTCTTC
-,-,TRBJ2-5,TRBV28,CASSLLGRVQETQYF,TGTGCCAGCAGTCTTCTCGGACGGGTTCAAGAGACCCAGTACTTC
TRBD1,-,TRBJ2-1,TRBV12-3/TRBV12-4,CASSHRDRGLNEQFF,TGTGCCAGCAGTCATCGGGACAGGGGGCTCAATGAGCAGTTCTTC
-,many,TRBJ1-5,TRBV7-8,CASSPSSRRVETSNQPQHF,TGTGCCAGCAGCCCTTCCTCGCGAAGGGTGGAGACTAGCAATCAGCCCCAGCATTTT
-,many,TRBJ1-6,TRBV9,CASSAQGIPPLHF,TGTGCCAGCAGCGCCCAAGGAATTCCACCCCTCCACTTT
-,-,TRBJ2-5,TRBV7-2,CASSLSPAGAQETQYF,TGTGCCAGCAGCTTATCCCCGGCGGGGGCTCAAGAGACCCAGTACTTC
-,many,TRBJ1-6,TRBV12-3/TRBV12-4,CASSLEGGGLGSPLHF,TGTGCCAGCAGTTTAGAGGGGGGGGGACTAGGATCACCCCTCCACTTT
TRBD1,once,TRBJ1-1,TRBV30,CAWRRQGVSSNTEAFF,TGTGCCTGGAGAAGGCAGGGGGTCTCCTCGAACACTGAAGCTTTCTTT
TRBD1,-,TRBJ2-1,TRBV3-1,CASSQDPDRGSEQFF,TGTGCCAGCAGCCAAGACCCCGACAGGGGTAGTGAGCAGTTCTTC
-,-,TRBJ2-4,TRBV6-1,CACSSERGSKNIQYF,TGTGCCTGCAGTTCGGAGAGGGGATCCAAAAACATTCAGTACTTC
TRBD1,many,TRBJ2-7,TRBV29-1,CSVAGTGGYEQYF,TGCAGCGTTGCCGGGACAGGGGGCTACGAGCAGTACTTC
-,many,TRBJ1-2,TRBV6-2/TRBV6-3,CASSYSIGGLFQTGYTF,TGTGCCAGCAGTTACTCGATCGGAGGGTTGTTCCAGACTGGCTACACCTTC
-,-,TRBJ2-5,TRBV10-1,CASSESGPQDTQYF,TGCGCCAGCAGTGAGTCCGGGCCGCAAGACACCCAGTACTTC
-,few,TRBJ2-3,TRBV5-1,CASSLEGGLDTQYF,TGCGCCAGCAGCTTGGAGGGGGGTTTGGATACGCAGTATTTT
TRBD2,-,TRBJ2-3,TRBV6-1,CASSDISGSTDTQYF,TGTGCCAGCAGTGATATTAGCGGGAGCACAGATACGCAGTATTTT
TRBD1,many,TRBJ1-5,TRBV6-2/TRBV6-3,CASKDRLNQPQHF,TGTGCCAGCAAGGACAGGCTCAATCAGCCCCAGCATTTT
-,-,TRBJ2-2,TRBV6-2/TRBV6-3,CASSRGRVNTGELFF,TGTGCCAGCAGTAGAGGACGGGTAAACACCGGGGAGCTGTTTTTT
TRBD2,-,TRBJ2-7,TRBV20-1,CSASSSGSLDEQYF,TGCAGTGCTAGTTCTAGCGGGAGTCTGGACGAGCAGTACTTC
TRBD1,many,TRBJ2-7,TRBV10-3,CAISFLDRGPSYEQYF,TGTGCCATCAGTTTTCTGGACAGGGGGCCCTCCTACGAGCAGTACTTC
-,-,TRBJ1-3,TRBV3-1,CASSEGFAGNTIYF,TGTGCCAGCAGTGAGGGGTTCGCTGGAAACACCATATATTTT
-,many,TRBJ2-4,TRBV12-3/TRBV12-4,CASSFFEAGGNIQYF,TGTGCCAGCAGTTTTTTCGAGGCAGGTGGAAACATTCAGTACTTC
-,-,TRBJ1-2,TRBV7-9,CASILTSYTF,TGTGCCAGCATCTTAACAAGCTACACCTTC
TRBD2,-,TRBJ2-3,TRBV7-2,CASSLVGLLTSPRRTDTQYF,TGTGCCAGCAGCTTAGTGGGACTACTAACTTCACCTCGGCGCACAGATACGCAGTATTTT
-,few,TRBJ1-3,TRBV3-1,CASSQDLVRYGTKKDTIYF,TGTGCCAGCAGCCAAGATCTTGTACGTTATGGGACAAAGAAGGACACCATATATTTT
-,many,TRBJ1-2,TRBV6-5,CASTRSGGVNGYTF,TGTGCCAGCACTAGGTCCGGGGGTGTAAACGGCTACACCTTC
TRBD1,many,TRBJ1-2,TRBV7-9,CASSLSTGVNYGYTF,TGTGCCAGCAGCTTATCGACAGGGGTCAACTATGGCTACACCTTC